This TCR beta chain emerged from a study of response to subunit inactivated influenza vaccine. A note on this clonotype: The antigen is not known.

Study observations and caveats: The authors proposed limited new T cell recruitment per seasonal influenza vaccination.

In TCRdb, the RT-PCR reads were re-called with MiXCR into one record per CDR3 protein. The sample yields hundreds of thousands of distinct CDR3 sequences, around a sixth seen once. CDR1 LNHNV and CDR2 YYDKDF come from the germline V gene (reference sequence). The CDR3 runs to 16 residues. The ends lost 1 base at V and 3 bases at J; junction bases unmatched: 4. V gene TRBV15 combines with J gene TRBJ1-2, with 11 bases aligning to TRBD1. The sequence was obtained from a man in his fifties or sixties who received an inactivated influenza vaccine. The specimen was PBMCs from blood, collected 5 to 6 days after vaccination. The chain's CDR3 is CATSRGTGGSHYGYTF. The CDR3 DNA sequence: TGTGCCACCAGCAGAGGGACAGGGGGCAGTCACTATGGCTACACCTTC. The full variable domain, completed using reference TRBV15 and TRBJ1-2, is DAMVIQNPRYQVTQFGKPVTLSCSQTLNHNVMYWYQQKSSQAPKLLFHYYDKDFNNEADTPDNFQSRRPNTSFCFLDIRSPGLGDTAMYLCATSRGTGGSHYGYTFGSGTRLTVV.